This entry lists 10 T cell receptor beta chains sequenced from one sample in a study of CD8+ T cells in alopecia areata. cDNA reverse transcribed from extracted RNA served as the sequencing template. The protocol was immunoSEQ multiplex PCR, while the TCRdb copy is restricted to in-frame clones and leaves out a portion. This table has about 270,000 clones, about three fifths appearing once. Treatment here: oral pan-JAK inhibitor, 5-10 mg twice daily. The sample consisted of CD4+ T cells sorted from blood, taken at week 52, from a patient treated with tofacitinib. These receptor sequences come from a human donor with alopecia areata.

The chain is built from TRBV10-3 and TRBJ2-1; 8 bases fit TRBD2. The CDR3 consists of 14 residues. After removal of 9 bases from V and 0 bases from J, the junction contained 4 bases not matched to a gene. CDR1 is ENHRY and CDR2 is SYGVKD in the germline V gene. CDR3 bases: TGTGCCATTAAGCGGGGGAGCTCCTACAATGAGCAGTTCTTC. Translation: CAIKRGSSYNEQFF.

The CDR3 DNA reads TGTGCCAGCAGCTCCACTCTCCATGGAAACACCATATATTTT. Translating gives CASSSTLHGNTIYF. The V call is TRBV7-9, the J call TRBJ1-3; D call uncertain. Trimming took off 4 bases at V and 3 bases at J, with 10 bases between the two ends. The germline V gene has CDR1 SEHNR and CDR2 FQNEAQ (reference sequence). The CDR3 covers 14 residues.

The genes are TRBV14 and TRBJ1-2; D not certain. This CDR3 region has 14 residues. V gave up 4 bases and J gave up 2 bases, with 11 bases separating them. Per the germline V gene, CDR1 is SGHDN and CDR2 is FVKESK. CDR3 bases: TGTGCCAGCAGCCCCTCTGGGAGGAACTATGGCTACACCTTC. It translates to CASSPSGRNYGYTF.

This rearrangement joins TRBV30 to TRBJ1-6; no reliable D call. Per germline, CDR1 GTSNPN and CDR2 SVGIG (reference sequence). Trimming removed 0 bases at V and 7 bases at J, with 10 bases between. CDR3 length equals 14 residues. The CDR3 sequence: CAWSVGRTNSPLHF. The CDR3 bases are TGTGCCTGGAGTGTTGGCAGGACCAATTCACCCCTCCACTTT. Using reference TRBV30 and TRBJ1-6 for the parts outside the CDR3, the full variable domain is SQTIHQWPATLVQPVGSPLSLECTVEGTSNPNLYWYRQAAGRGLQLLFYSVGIGQISSEVPQNLSASRPQDRQFILSSKKLLLSDSGFYLCAWSVGRTNSPLHFGNGTRLTVT.

The rearrangement uses TRBV14 and TRBJ2-7; 7 bases fit TRBD1. CDR3 length: 14 residues. With 3 bases clipped from V and 7 bases from J, the junction kept 9 bases outside the gene matches. CDR1 SGHDN and CDR2 FVKESK come from the germline V gene. CDR3 amino acids: CASSHGQVYEEQYF. The CDR3 coding sequence is TGTGCCAGCAGCCATGGACAGGTATACGAGGAGCAGTACTTC.

On this clone: The sample holds other DNA sequences that translate to the same CDR3. Written as DNA, the CDR3 is TGTGCCAGCAGCCAACAGGGAGGTCAAGAGACCCAGTACTTC. As protein: CASSQQGGQETQYF. The V call is TRBV6-5, the J call TRBJ2-5; D tentatively fits TRBD1 or TRBD2 (6 bases each). Germline V gives CDR1 MNHEY, CDR2 SVGAGI. Trimming cost V 6 bases and J 2 bases, with 13 bases left between them. The CDR3 has 14 amino acids.

The genes are TRBV5-6 and TRBJ1-2, with 9 nucleotides matching TRBD1. The CDR3 has 15 amino acids. Germline CDR1 SGHDT, CDR2 YYEEEE. The V and J ends lost 4 bases and 8 bases, in that order; junction bases with no gene match: 12. The CDR3 here is CASSLPGTGYGGYTF. CDR3 nucleotides: TGTGCCAGCAGCCTTCCCGGGACAGGGTACGGCGGCTACACCTTC.

The V and J genes are TRBV5-1 and TRBJ1-1; D not certain. Trimming left V 0 bases short and J 8 bases short, with 11 bases between. The germline V gene encodes CDR1 SGHRS and CDR2 YFSETQ. This CDR3 is built from 13 residues. CDR3 DNA sequence: TGCGCCAGCAGCTTGGTCGGAGCTCCAGAAGCTTTCTTT. Translation: CASSLVGAPEAFF.

This chain uses TRBV9 with TRBJ2-2; no firm D call. The CDR3 has 13 residues. The V gene's germline CDR1 is SGDLS and CDR2 YYNGEE. V lost 3 bases and J 0 bases, leaving 3 bases between the germline ends. The CDR3: CASSGTNTGELFF. In nucleotides, the CDR3 is TGTGCCAGCAGCGGGACGAACACCGGGGAGCTGTTTTTT.

This chain uses TRBV7-6 with TRBJ2-5; D call uncertain. The CDR3 is made up of 14 amino acids. V lost 5 bases and J 0 bases, leaving 10 bases between the germline ends. Germline CDR1 SGHVS, CDR2 FNYEAQ. The DNA of the CDR3 is TGTGCCAGCAGCCCTCAAATGTACCAAGAGACCCAGTACTTC. It yields the protein CASSPQMYQETQYF. The full variable domain, in which reference TRBV7-6 and TRBJ2-5 provide the parts outside the CDR3, is GAGVSQSPRYKVTKRGQDVALRCDPISGHVSLYWYRQALGQGPEFLTYFNYEAQQDKSGLPNDRFSAERPEGSISTLTIQRTEQRDSAMYRCASSPQMYQETQYFGPGTRLLVL.